This T cell receptor beta chain was identified during a study of PD-1 blockade in classical Hodgkin lymphoma. A remark on this clone: Its antigen is undetermined.

Study-wide results and limits: As was reported, newly diagnosed patients showed lower baseline TCR diversity than healthy donors did.

Time point described: cycle 4 day 1 (C4D1), after more than five weeks of nivolumab. Brentuximab vedotin exposure varied among the patients, all of whom had relapsed after autologous stem cell transplantation. This CDR3 is 14 amino acids long. Germline values: CDR1 SEHNR, CDR2 FQNEAQ (reference sequence). The J segment lost 4 bases and the V segment lost 5 bases, leaving 7 bases of the junction unmatched. Measured with immunoSEQ multiplex PCR; TCRdb has only the in-frame clones, and not every one. The table includes around 57,000 clones, about nine tenths detected once. This TCR derives from a human donor with classical Hodgkin lymphoma. Sequencing was performed on peripheral blood mononuclear cells (PBMCs), taken before the fourth cycle of nivolumab. This sequence joins TRBV7-9 and TRBJ2-5, with 7 bases matching TRBD1. Here the CDR3 DNA reads TGTGCCAGCAGCCAAACAGGGGTGGGAGAGACCCAGTACTTC. This translates into CASSQTGVGETQYF.